This T cell receptor (beta chain) was found in a study of T cell repertoires in cytomegalovirus infection. On the study more broadly: Indications came from public TCR beta signatures; they pointed to CMV infection and to a matching HLA type.

Study-wide results and limits: CMV-specific HLA-C-restricted TCR beta clonotypes dominated the ex vivo response.

TCRdb recomputed calls from the reads with MiXCR, one row per CDR3 protein. Of hundreds of thousands of distinct CDR3 sequences in the sample, approximately 33% are singletons; the top ten hold roughly 18%. Germline V gene sequence: CDR1 SEHNR, CDR2 FQNEAQ (reference sequence). The V end was cut by 5 bases, the J end by 5 bases, with 13 bases between. CDR3 length equals 13 residues. A few counts support this clonotype. As yet, its antigen is unknown. V and J are TRBV7-9 and TRBJ2-7, with D possibly called TRBD1 or TRBD2 (5 bases each). Here the sequenced sample was cultured PBMCs, taken from culture after CMV antigen stimulation. The receptor's source is a human donor in good health (CMV status not recorded). Some clones in this sample may be carry-over from other donors' samples. CDR3 coding DNA: TGTGCCAGCAGCCTCCCGGGACCCAACGAGCAGTACTTC. This gives the protein CASSLPGPNEQYF.